The 14 T cell receptor beta chains below all came from one sample that was sequenced in a study of CD8 T cells in ankylosing spondylitis. Whole-study findings and limits: Ankylosing spondylitis blood appeared to be characterized by a TCR beta motif of 8 or 9 highly homologous variants.

TCRdb re-called the 5' RACE reads through MiXCR, storing one row per CDR3 protein. The data hold hundreds of thousands of distinct CDR3 sequences, with around 11% observed a single time. Their specific antigens are unknown. Sequencing input: blood, either unsorted or a sorted T cell fraction (not recorded which). The receptors were gathered from a male donor with ankylosing spondylitis.

The V call is TRBV20-1, the J call TRBJ2-2; D call uncertain. Trimming removed 5 bases at V and 6 bases at J, with 10 bases between. Germline-derived CDR1 and CDR2 are DFQATT and SNEGSKA (reference sequence). This CDR3 is 12 amino acids long. CDR3 residues: CSAGRWSGELFF. The CDR3 region has the DNA TGCAGTGCTGGACGGTGGTCCGGGGAGCTGTTTTTT.

About this clonotype: One end of the junction fails to match germline, which may point to a read error. This chain uses TRBV7-2 with TRBJ2-7, with D tentatively TRBD1 or TRBD2 (5 bases each). The CDR3 sequence is 12 residues long. Germline loops: CDR1 SGHTA, CDR2 FQGNSA. The CDR3 DNA reads TGTGCCAGCAGCTTAGATGGGGCTGGGAGTGACTTC. Translated, it gives CASSLDGAGSDF. Full variable domain (outside the CDR3, taken from reference TRBV7-2 and TRBJ2-7): GAGVSQSPSNKVTEKGKDVELRCDPISGHTALYWYRQSLGQGLEFLIYFQGNSAPDKSGLPSDRFSAERTGGSVSTLTIQRTQQEDSAVYLCASSLDGAGSDFGPGTRLTVT.

CDR3 nucleotide sequence: TGCAGTACGCGGTTTGAGACCGGGGAGCTGTTTTTT. It is translated as CSTRFETGELFF. The V gene is TRBV20-1, the J gene TRBJ2-2; D is unresolved. Germline values: CDR1 DFQATT, CDR2 SNEGSKA (reference sequence). This CDR3 is 12 amino acids long. The V end was cut by 8 bases, the J end by 5 bases, with 12 bases between.

This clonotype was observed a handful of times. This sequence joins TRBV11-1 and TRBJ2-5; D may be TRBD2 (5 bases). Germline lookup yields CDR1 SGHAT and CDR2 FQDESV (reference sequence). The V gene lost 4 bases and the J gene lost 1 base, with 7 bases spanning the gap. The CDR3 totals 13 residues. The CDR3 DNA reads as TGTGCCAGCAGCTCCGGGATCCAAGAGACCCAGTACTTC. This sequence encodes CASSSGIQETQYF.

This clonotype has more than one count but fewer than ten. The chain is built from TRBV7-8 and TRBJ2-5; 10 nucleotides align to TRBD1. Looked up from germline, CDR1 is SGHVS and CDR2 is FQNEAQ. This CDR3 comprises 15 residues. V lost 5 bases, J lost 5 bases, and 8 bases stayed unmatched. DNA for the CDR3: TGTGCCAGCAGCCCAAACACGGGACAGGGGGAGACCCAGTACTTC. As protein: CASSPNTGQGETQYF.

This clonotype was detected only a few times. The V and J genes are TRBV6-1 and TRBJ1-2; D remains unclear. V shed 2 bases and J shed 8 bases, with 9 bases lying between them. This CDR3 spans 12 amino acids. Germline CDR1 and CDR2: MNHNS and SASEGT. The CDR3 DNA follows: TGTGCCAGCAGTGAACTGGCGCGGGGCTACACCTTC. It yields the protein CASSELARGYTF.

The sample holds a few counts of this clonotype. This sequence joins TRBV6-1 and TRBJ1-1; 8 nucleotides line up with TRBD1. The CDR3 has 16 amino acids. The V segment lost 5 bases and the J segment 1 base; nucleotides outside the gene matches: 9. The germline gives CDR1 MNHNS, CDR2 SASEGT. CDR3 nucleotides: TGTGCCAGCAGTCTGTATTTGACAGGGGCGAACACTGAAGCTTTCTTT. Its protein product is CASSLYLTGANTEAFF.

This clonotype has more than one count but fewer than ten. This chain links TRBV20-1 with TRBJ2-5; D is ambiguous. CDR1 is DFQATT and CDR2 is SNEGSKA in the germline V gene (reference sequence). The CDR3 runs to 14 residues. V lost 4 bases to trimming and J lost 1 base, with 13 bases between them. The CDR3 DNA reads as TGCAGTGCTACCCGAGGAGAAATCCAAGAGACCCAGTACTTC. It codes for CSATRGEIQETQYF.

As regards this clonotype: One end of the junction does not line up with germline, which may come from a read error. The rearrangement joins TRBV7-9 to TRBJ2-1, with 11 positions matching TRBD2. The CDR3 covers 14 residues. Germline CDR1 reads SEHNR; CDR2 reads FQNEAQ (reference sequence). The CDR3 protein is CASSVAGGPAEQFF. DNA for the CDR3: TGTGCCAGCAGCGTAGCGGGAGGGCCGGCTGAGCAGTTCTTC.

The chain employs TRBV7-9 and TRBJ2-2, with D perhaps TRBD1 (6 bases). Germline V gene data show CDR1 as SEHNR and CDR2 as FQNEAQ (reference sequence). Between the trimmed V and J ends, which lost 5 bases and 3 bases, there was a span of 13 bases. This CDR3 has 15 residues. The CDR3 bases are TGTGCCAGCAGCACCCTCCCAGGGGACACCGGGGAGCTGTTTTTT. Protein sequence: CASSTLPGDTGELFF.

The count of this clonotype is one. The chain joins TRBV20-1 to TRBJ2-1; weak D call: TRBD1 (6 bases). Trimming pared 5 bases from V and 7 bases from J, leaving 12 bases between. Germline V gene sequence: CDR1 DFQATT, CDR2 SNEGSKA (reference sequence). This CDR3 comprises 12 residues. This chain's CDR3 is CSAPPQGNEQFF. The CDR3, as DNA: TGCAGTGCTCCGCCACAGGGAAATGAGCAGTTCTTC.

This clonotype appeared a few times. The chain employs TRBV10-3 and TRBJ1-2; maybe TRBD1 (5 bases). V was clipped by 4 bases and J by 3 bases, with 15 bases between them. CDR1 ENHRY and CDR2 SYGVKD come from the germline V gene. The CDR3 is 15 residues long. The CDR3 loop reads CAISGGRGTYYGYTF. CDR3 nucleotide sequence: TGTGCCATCAGTGGGGGTCGGGGCACCTACTATGGCTACACCTTC.

The chain joins TRBV19 to TRBJ2-1; D call uncertain. CDR3 size: 14 residues. Germline CDR1 is LNHDA and CDR2 is SQIVND (reference sequence). V shed 3 bases and J shed 3 bases, with 9 bases lying between them. In DNA, the CDR3 is TGTGCCAGTAGTATCCGGGTCCACTACAATGAGCAGTTCTTC. Its translation is CASSIRVHYNEQFF.

This chain uses TRBV4-1 with TRBJ1-1; 7 bases match TRBD1. CDR3 length equals 16 residues. V dropped 0 bases and J dropped 5; count of bases not matched to a gene: 9. Germline V gene lookup returns CDR1 MGHRA and CDR2 YSYEKL. The CDR3 region is CASSQEEGAKRTEAFF. The CDR3 nucleotides are TGCGCCAGCAGCCAAGAAGAGGGGGCGAAAAGGACTGAAGCTTTCTTT.